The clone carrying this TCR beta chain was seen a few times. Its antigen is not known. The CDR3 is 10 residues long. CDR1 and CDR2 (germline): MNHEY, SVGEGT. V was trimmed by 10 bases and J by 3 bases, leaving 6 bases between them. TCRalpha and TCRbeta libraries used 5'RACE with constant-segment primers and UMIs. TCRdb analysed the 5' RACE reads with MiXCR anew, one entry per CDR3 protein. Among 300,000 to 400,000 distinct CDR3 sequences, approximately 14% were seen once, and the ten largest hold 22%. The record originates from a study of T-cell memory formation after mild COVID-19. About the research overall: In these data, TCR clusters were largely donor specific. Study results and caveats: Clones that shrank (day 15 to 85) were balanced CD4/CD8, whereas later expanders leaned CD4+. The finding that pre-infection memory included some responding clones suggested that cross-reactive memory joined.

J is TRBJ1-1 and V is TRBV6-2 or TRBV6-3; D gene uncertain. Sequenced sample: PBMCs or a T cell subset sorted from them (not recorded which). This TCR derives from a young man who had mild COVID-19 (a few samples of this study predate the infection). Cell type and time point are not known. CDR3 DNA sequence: TGTGCCACCATGCACACTGAAGCTTTCTTT. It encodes CATMHTEAFF.